The rows below give T cell receptor beta chains drawn from one sample of a study of cytomegalovirus exposure and HLA in healthy donors. The data were produced by immunoSEQ multiplex PCR, yet TCRdb's version contains in-frame clones alone and is incomplete. The repertoire has 150,000 to 200,000 clones, around 81% of them found once; the top ten carry around 2%. The specimen sequenced was PBMCs. These receptors all come from a woman between 25 and 40 years old in good health and CMV-seropositive. Each CDR3 is given with its conserved first and last residue. Fields, in order: D gene, V gene, clone size, J gene, CDR3 protein, CDR3 DNA. A D gene is named only where the DNA matches it firmly. Clone size is stated in some rows and not others, as once, few, many or a class when expanded.

TRBD1	TRBV2	NA	TRBJ2-1	CASSSGTGGTDEQFF	TGTGCCAGCAGCTCCGGGACAGGGGGCACCGATGAGCAGTTCTTC
NA	TRBV5-1	NA	TRBJ2-1	CASSLIQGGNEQFF	TGCGCCAGCAGCTTGATCCAGGGTGGGAATGAGCAGTTCTTC
NA	TRBV2	NA	TRBJ2-7	CASSEFRTDLGGEQYF	TGTGCCAGCAGTGAATTCCGCACGGATTTGGGGGGCGAGCAGTACTTC
TRBD1	TRBV28	NA	TRBJ1-4	CVSSGPGGGEKLFF	TGTGTCAGCAGTGGTCCAGGGGGCGGAGAAAAACTGTTTTTT
TRBD1	TRBV6-1	NA	TRBJ1-2	CASSAPDRASYGYTF	TGTGCCAGCAGTGCCCCGGACAGGGCCAGCTATGGCTACACCTTC
NA	TRBV6-4	once	TRBJ2-1	CASFGPETGYNEQFF	TGTGCCAGCTTCGGACCCGAGACAGGCTACAATGAGCAGTTCTTC
NA	TRBV30	NA	TRBJ2-7	CACSGGSSDYEQYF	TGTGCCTGTTCAGGGGGGAGTTCTGACTACGAGCAGTACTTC
NA	TRBV5-1	once	TRBJ2-1	CASMWSTNNEQFF	TGCGCCAGCATGTGGAGCACAAACAATGAGCAGTTCTTC
TRBD2	TRBV10-1	NA	TRBJ2-7	CASSPSKGVGTSGTRDPYEQYF	TGCGCCAGCAGTCCCTCTAAGGGGGTCGGGACTAGCGGGACCAGAGATCCCTACGAGCAGTACTTC
NA	TRBV29-1	NA	TRBJ1-2	CSVGGGQSGYTF	TGCAGCGTTGGCGGGGGGCAAAGTGGCTACACCTTC
NA	TRBV5-4	NA	TRBJ1-1	CASSLVDTHTEAFF	TGTGCCAGCAGCTTGGTCGACACCCACACTGAAGCTTTCTTT
TRBD1	TRBV6-5	NA	TRBJ1-6	CASSYPGTGSPLHF	TGTGCCAGCAGTTATCCCGGGACAGGATCACCCCTCCACTTT
TRBD2	TRBV7-2	NA	TRBJ2-4	CASSPDGSGRSTKNIQYF	TGTGCCAGCAGCCCCGATGGTAGCGGGAGGAGTACCAAAAACATTCAGTACTTC
TRBD1	TRBV28	few	TRBJ2-7	CASRDRVAYEQYF	TGTGCCAGCCGGGACAGGGTCGCCTACGAGCAGTACTTC
NA	TRBV9	NA	TRBJ1-5	CATPEQNQPQHF	TGTGCCACCCCGGAACAGAATCAGCCCCAGCATTTT
TRBD1	TRBV4-3	NA	TRBJ1-2	CASSQDGGRGLGGYTF	TGCGCCAGCAGCCAAGATGGTGGCAGGGGGCTCGGGGGCTACACCTTC
NA	TRBV5-4	NA	TRBJ1-1	CASSLKGRVDTEAFF	TGTGCCAGCAGCTTGAAAGGCAGGGTTGACACTGAAGCTTTCTTT
TRBD2	TRBV5-1	few	TRBJ2-1	CASSTGTSSNEQFF	TGCGCCAGCAGCACCGGGACTAGCAGCAATGAGCAGTTCTTC
NA	TRBV5-4	NA	TRBJ2-2	CASSSRGRPNTGELFF	TGTGCCAGCAGCTCACGAGGGAGGCCGAACACCGGGGAGCTGTTTTTT
TRBD1	TRBV9	NA	TRBJ2-2	CASSTPTGAAGELFF	TGTGCCAGCAGCACCCCGACAGGGGCGGCCGGGGAGCTGTTTTTT
NA	TRBV12-1	NA	TRBJ1-1	CASSSGAFRVLRWTEAFF	TGTGCCAGCAGCTCCGGTGCCTTCAGGGTTTTGAGGTGGACTGAAGCTTTCTTT
TRBD2	TRBV5-6	NA	TRBJ2-7	CASSSAGVVVDEQYF	TGTGCCAGCAGCTCCGCGGGAGTCGTAGTTGACGAGCAGTACTTC
NA	TRBV29-1	NA	TRBJ1-2	CSVGGGGGYGYTF	TGCAGCGTTGGGGGGGGAGGGGGTTATGGCTACACCTTC
NA	TRBV4-3	NA	TRBJ2-7	CASSQEDGGPYEQYF	TGCGCCAGCAGCCAAGAAGACGGGGGGCCCTACGAGCAGTACTTC
TRBD2	TRBV7-2	few	TRBJ2-3	CASSLAGVTTDTQYF	TGTGCCAGCAGTCTAGCGGGGGTTACCACAGATACGCAGTATTTT
NA	TRBV5-1	NA	TRBJ1-2	CASSLVSANNYGYTF	TGCGCCAGCAGCTTGGTCTCAGCGAATAACTATGGCTACACCTTC
TRBD2	TRBV5-6	NA	TRBJ2-2	CASSPPRGVFANTGELFF	TGTGCCAGCAGCCCCCCCCGGGGGGTCTTCGCGAACACCGGGGAGCTGTTTTTT
NA	TRBV6-5	NA	TRBJ1-1	CASSEQYLNTEAFF	TGTGCCAGCAGTGAACAGTATCTGAACACTGAAGCTTTCTTT
NA	TRBV20-1	few	TRBJ2-5	CSAGVETQYF	TGCAGTGCCGGGGTGGAGACCCAGTACTTC
NA	TRBV5-4	NA	TRBJ1-1	CASSGDRNTEAFF	TGTGCCAGCAGCGGCGACAGGAACACTGAAGCTTTCTTT
NA	TRBV6-1	once	TRBJ2-7	CASRWDSSYEQYF	TGTGCCAGCAGGTGGGACTCTTCCTACGAGCAGTACTTC
NA	TRBV18	NA	TRBJ2-6	CASSPVQDSTRSGANVLTF	TGTGCCAGCTCACCCGTCCAGGACTCTACTAGATCTGGGGCCAACGTCCTGACTTTC
NA	TRBV14	NA	TRBJ2-1	CASSHPGLPKGEQFF	TGTGCCAGCAGCCATCCCGGACTACCTAAGGGTGAGCAGTTCTTC
TRBD1	TRBV25-1	NA	TRBJ1-1	CASSEAGTVRAFF	TGTGCCAGCAGTGAGGCCGGGACAGTTCGTGCTTTCTTT
TRBD1	TRBV7-9	NA	TRBJ1-1	CASSLGTVNTEAFF	TGTGCCAGCAGCCTCGGGACAGTGAACACTGAAGCTTTCTTT
NA	TRBV27	NA	TRBJ1-1	CASSPRSVGEAFF	TGTGCCAGCAGTCCCCGGAGTGTGGGTGAAGCTTTCTTT
NA	TRBV27	NA	TRBJ2-4	CASSFGRGLAKNIQYF	TGTGCCAGCAGTTTCGGTCGAGGTCTAGCCAAAAACATTCAGTACTTC
NA	TRBV7-2	NA	TRBJ1-1	CASSSGTLPNTEAFF	TGTGCCAGCAGTTCCGGGACACTCCCGAACACTGAAGCTTTCTTT
NA	TRBV6-1	NA	TRBJ2-3	CASSDIPRGPFQTDTQYF	TGTGCCAGCAGTGATATTCCTAGAGGCCCCTTCCAAACAGATACGCAGTATTTT
TRBD1	TRBV7-9	NA	TRBJ1-1	CASSPDGTVNTEAFF	TGTGCCAGCAGCCCAGACGGGACAGTGAACACTGAAGCTTTCTTT
NA	TRBV6-5	NA	TRBJ1-1	CASRPRVLNTEAFF	TGTGCCAGCAGACCCAGGGTGTTGAACACTGAAGCTTTCTTT
NA	TRBV9	NA	TRBJ2-3	CASSGQGRTQYF	TGTGCCAGCAGCGGGCAGGGGCGTACGCAGTATTTT
NA	TRBV7-8	few	TRBJ2-7	CASGPWSYEQYF	TGTGCCAGCGGCCCTTGGTCCTACGAGCAGTACTTC
NA	TRBV7-8	NA	TRBJ1-1	CASSSLTFDRRRNTEAFF	TGTGCCAGCAGCTCTCTAACATTTGACAGGAGGCGGAACACTGAAGCTTTCTTT
NA	TRBV4-3	NA	TRBJ2-7	CASSQEVRGITPYEQYF	TGCGCCAGCAGCCAAGAGGTGCGCGGGATTACCCCCTACGAGCAGTACTTC
NA	TRBV5-8	NA	TRBJ1-5	CASSLSGGDQPQHF	TGTGCCAGCAGCTTGTCGGGGGGTGATCAGCCCCAGCATTTT
TRBD2	TRBV18	once	TRBJ2-5	CASSPFTSGQETQYF	TGTGCCAGCTCACCATTCACTAGCGGCCAAGAGACCCAGTACTTC
NA	TRBV25-1	few	TRBJ1-2	CANPRVYYGYTF	TGTGCCAACCCCAGGGTTTACTATGGCTACACCTTC
NA	TRBV28	NA	TRBJ2-1	CASTLGHQAEQFF	TGTGCCAGCACCTTGGGCCACCAGGCCGAGCAGTTCTTC
NA	TRBV19	NA	TRBJ2-7	CASTLRGGGEQYF	TGTGCCAGTACCCTCCGCGGCGGAGGCGAGCAGTACTTC
NA	TRBV7-9	NA	TRBJ2-3	CASSPTETDLTDTQYF	TGTGCCAGCAGCCCGACAGAGACAGACCTTACAGATACGCAGTATTTT